Described below is a single TCR beta chain sequence and its context. The antigen is not known. Treg sorting used a CD4+CD25+CD127-/low gate. CDR3 length: 13 amino acids. CDR1 and CDR2 from the germline V gene are LNHNV and YYDKDF (reference sequence). V gave up 3 bases and J gave up 1 base, with 6 bases separating them. Semi-nested PCR with Nested Universal Primer A followed constant-region reverse priming of full-length variable regions. TCRdb reanalysed the 5' RACE reads using MiXCR and keeps one entry per CDR3 protein. The table records about 43,000 distinct CDR3 sequences, approximately 23% of them present only once. Findings and caveats of the study: The larger-cohort validation was restricted to a single TCR beta V-J rearrangement rather than whole repertoires. Tumor memory CD4+ T cell TCR gene usage was found to cluster with blood and lymph node memory CD4+ cells and with lymph node naive CD4+ cells. Greatest tumor Treg TCR overlap was with tumor naive CD4+ cells.

V gene TRBV15 combines with J gene TRBJ1-1, with D uncertain. This TCR derives from a female donor with breast cancer. Sequencing input: Tregs sorted from a lymph node. CDR3 DNA: TGTGCCACCAGCAGCGGAACGAACACTGAAGCTTTCTTT. It encodes CATSSGTNTEAFF.